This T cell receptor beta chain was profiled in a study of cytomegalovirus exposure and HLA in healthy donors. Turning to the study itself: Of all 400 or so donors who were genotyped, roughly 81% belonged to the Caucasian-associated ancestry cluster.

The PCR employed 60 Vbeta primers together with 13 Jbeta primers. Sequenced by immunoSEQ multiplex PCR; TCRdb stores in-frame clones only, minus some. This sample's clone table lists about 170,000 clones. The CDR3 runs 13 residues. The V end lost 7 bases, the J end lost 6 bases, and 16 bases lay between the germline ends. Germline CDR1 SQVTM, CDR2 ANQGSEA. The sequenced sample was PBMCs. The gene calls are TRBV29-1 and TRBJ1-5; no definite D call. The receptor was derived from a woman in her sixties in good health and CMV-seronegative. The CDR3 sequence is CSAMPGEGQPQHF. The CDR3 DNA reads TGCAGCGCAATGCCGGGAGAAGGTCAGCCCCAGCATTTT.